What follows are 19 T cell receptor beta chains derived from one specimen sequenced in a study of T cell responses to AZD1222 COVID-19 vaccine. The assay was immunoSEQ multiplex PCR, and TCRdb's table has in-frame clones only and misses some. Among around 110,000 clones, 85% to 95% were seen once, and the ten largest hold about 3%. The specimen was peripheral blood, collected on day 0 of AZD1222 vaccination. These receptors were obtained from an adult in good health.

The chain is built from TRBV5-1 and TRBJ2-3, with a tentative D call TRBD2 (7 bases). Germline V CDR1 and CDR2: SGHRS, YFSETQ. Trimming shortened V by 8 bases and J by 0 bases, and 19 bases separated the two germline ends. This CDR3 comprises 16 residues. CDR3 amino acids: CASTPFGGHSTDTQYF. DNA for the CDR3: TGCGCCAGTACGCCTTTCGGGGGGCATAGCACAGATACGCAGTATTTT.

The chain joins TRBV28 to TRBJ2-1, with 11 bases that match TRBD2. This CDR3 comprises 13 residues. The ends lost 8 bases at V and 9 bases at J; junction bases unmatched: 6. Germline CDR1 MDHEN, CDR2 SYDVKM. The CDR3 DNA is TGTGCCAGCCTGGGACTAGCGGCCTTTGAGCAGTTCTTC. This translates into CASLGLAAFEQFF.

The chain is built from TRBV18 and TRBJ2-7; 9 bases map to TRBD2. This CDR3 contains 16 residues. The V gene's germline CDR1 is KGHSH and CDR2 LQKENI. The trim removed 0 bases at V and 0 bases at J, leaving 3 bases unmatched. CDR3 protein: CASSPPSGRHSYEQYF. The CDR3 DNA follows: TGTGCCAGCTCACCACCGAGCGGGAGGCACTCCTACGAGCAGTACTTC.

A single count supports this clone. The J gene is TRBJ2-7, the V gene TRBV28; 9 bases map to TRBD1. The CDR3 has 15 amino acids. V shed 5 bases and J 4 bases; nucleotides not matched to a gene: 9. Germline V gene sequence: CDR1 MDHEN, CDR2 SYDVKM. CDR3 sequence (DNA): TGTGCCAGCAGTCCCCGCGGACAGGGGAGGTACGAGCAGTACTTC. The encoded protein is CASSPRGQGRYEQYF.

This rearrangement joins TRBV3-1 (or the pseudogene TRBV3-2) to TRBJ1-2, with a tentative D call TRBD1 (6 bases). Germline CDR1 is LGHDT and CDR2 is YNNKEL (reference sequence). The length of the CDR3 is 11 residues. The V and J ends lost 10 bases and 8 bases respectively, with 14 bases between them. Written as DNA, the CDR3 is TGTGCCACGTTTGGGGGGCAAGGCTACACCTTC. It is translated as CATFGGQGYTF.

The chain has TRBV20-1 and TRBJ2-7; the D is unclear. The germline V and J ends were trimmed by 6 bases and 0 bases, with 3 bases remaining between them. The CDR3 consists of 10 residues. CDR1 is DFQATT, CDR2 SNEGSKA, per germline (reference sequence). The DNA of the CDR3 is TGCAGTGCCCTCTCCTACGAGCAGTACTTC. Amino acids: CSALSYEQYF.

The chain employs TRBV4-1 and TRBJ1-1; a possible D gene is TRBD1 (6 bases). V lost 8 bases, J lost 4 bases, and 8 bases lay in between. There are 11 residues in the CDR3. Looked up from germline, CDR1 is MGHRA and CDR2 is YSYEKL. This CDR3 is CASGGGTEAFF. In DNA, the CDR3 is TGCGCCAGCGGAGGGGGCACTGAAGCTTTCTTT.

This clone was detected only once. The gene calls are TRBV5-1 and TRBJ2-1; 10 nucleotides align to TRBD2. Losses at the gene ends were 0 bases for V and 7 bases for J; bases not matched to a gene: 13. The CDR3 extends over 18 amino acids. Germline V gene data show CDR1 as SGHRS and CDR2 as YFSETQ. For the CDR3, the DNA is TGCGCCAGCAGCTTGGGTGATACCGCTAGCGGGAGAGGTAATGAGCAGTTCTTC. Its translation is CASSLGDTASGRGNEQFF.

The chain joins TRBV3-1 (or the pseudogene TRBV3-2) to TRBJ2-5, with D tentatively TRBD1 (6 bases). The CDR3 sequence is 12 residues long. Trimming pared 5 bases from V and 11 bases from J, leaving 15 bases between. From germline, CDR1 is LGHDT and CDR2 YNNKEL (reference sequence). The CDR3 is CASSTRDTQQYF. The CDR3 nucleotides are TGTGCCAGCAGCACCCGGGACACCCAACAGTACTTC.

V is TRBV6-1 and J is TRBJ1-2; 7 positions agree with TRBD1. CDR3 length: 15 amino acids. The junction had 5 bases not matched to a gene; V was cut back by 0 bases and J by 4 bases. Germline V gene lookup returns CDR1 MNHNS and CDR2 SASEGT. The DNA for the CDR3 is TGTGCCAGCAGTGAAGCTTACCAGGGGGTCTATGGCTACACCTTC. It translates to CASSEAYQGVYGYTF.

This clone was picked up one time. The rearrangement uses TRBV7-6 and TRBJ1-3, with D perhaps TRBD1 (6 bases). The CDR3 has 16 amino acids. The V end lost 5 bases, the J end lost 2 bases, and 16 bases lay between the germline ends. Germline values: CDR1 SGHVS, CDR2 FNYEAQ. CDR3 nucleotides: TGTGCCAGCAGCCTTTTTAACAGGGATCCTGGAAACACCATATATTTT. Translated: CASSLFNRDPGNTIYF. The whole variable domain, remainder taken from reference TRBV7-6 and TRBJ1-3, is GAGVSQSPRYKVTKRGQDVALRCDPISGHVSLYWYRQALGQGPEFLTYFNYEAQQDKSGLPNDRFSAERPEGSISTLTIQRTEQRDSAMYRCASSLFNRDPGNTIYFGEGSWLTVV.

The gene calls are TRBV7-3 and TRBJ2-5; 14 positions match TRBD2. CDR3 length: 15 amino acids. Germline-derived CDR1 and CDR2 are SGHTA and FQGTGA. The trim removed 5 bases at V and 4 bases at J, leaving 3 bases unmatched. The CDR3 sequence: CASSMGLAGVETQYF. The CDR3 DNA reads as TGTGCCAGCAGCATGGGACTAGCGGGAGTAGAGACCCAGTACTTC.

The CDR3 DNA sequence: TGCGCCAGCAGCGACAGGGGCGCCTATGGCTACACCTTC. Its translation: CASSDRGAYGYTF. The chain links TRBV5-1 to TRBJ1-2; 8 bases align to TRBD1. Losses at the gene ends were 4 bases for V and 4 bases for J; bases not matched to a gene: 3. Germline CDR1 SGHRS, CDR2 YFSETQ. The CDR3 contains 13 residues.

The chain recombines TRBV11-2 with TRBJ1-6; D is unclear. Per germline, CDR1 SGHAT and CDR2 FQNNGV. V lost 6 bases to trimming and J lost 0 bases, with 12 bases between them. The CDR3 runs to 16 residues. The CDR3 is CASSPIRSSYNSPLHF. CDR3 DNA: TGTGCCAGCAGTCCAATTAGGAGCTCCTATAATTCACCCCTCCACTTT.

This chain links TRBV25-1 with TRBJ1-1; maybe TRBD1 (5 bases). This CDR3 has 15 residues. V dropped 5 bases and J dropped 3 bases, with 16 bases sitting between them. Germline V lookup: CDR1 MGHDK, CDR2 SYGVNS. CDR3 sequence (DNA): TGTGCCAGCAGTCATTCAGGGAGCCCAGACACTGAAGCTTTCTTT. Translating gives CASSHSGSPDTEAFF.

The chain is built from TRBV3-1 (or the pseudogene TRBV3-2) and TRBJ2-7, with D hard to call. V shed 0 bases and J shed 0 bases, with 6 bases lying between them. The germline gives CDR1 LGHDT, CDR2 YNNKEL (reference sequence). CDR3 size: 14 residues. The CDR3 loop is CASSQDPVSYEQYF. CDR3 DNA: TGTGCCAGCAGCCAAGATCCGGTCTCCTACGAGCAGTACTTC.

This clone was counted a single time. CDR3 nucleotide sequence: TGTGCCAGTAGGGGCAGGACCTCTGGAAACACCATATATTTT. This sequence encodes CASRGRTSGNTIYF. V usage is TRBV19 and J usage is TRBJ1-3, with D hard to call. Per germline, CDR1 LNHDA and CDR2 SQIVND (reference sequence). V dropped 6 bases and J dropped 0 bases, with 9 bases sitting between them. The CDR3 consists of 14 residues.

The chain uses TRBV6-5 and TRBJ1-6; unclear D gene. V lost 0 bases and J lost 9, with 12 bases in between. CDR3 length: 15 amino acids. CDR1 and CDR2 from the germline V gene are MNHEY and SVGAGI. Written as DNA, the CDR3 is TGTGCCAGCAGTTACTCGCAGCCTTTGTCTTCACCCCTCCACTTT. It is translated as CASSYSQPLSSPLHF.

The chain recombines TRBV15 with TRBJ1-2; D perhaps matches TRBD1 (5 bases). CDR3 length equals 12 residues. Germline CDR1 LNHNV, CDR2 YYDKDF (reference sequence). V dropped 8 bases and J dropped 7 bases, with 14 bases sitting between them. CDR3 nucleotide sequence: TGTGCCACCGGGGCGGGTTGGGGTGGCTACACCTTC. Its translation is CATGAGWGGYTF.